These T cell receptor beta chains were read from a single sample in a study of blood T cell repertoires in COVID-19. Only in-frame clones appear in the TCRdb table, and some are missing; sequencing was by immunoSEQ multiplex PCR. This table holds 150,000 to 200,000 clones, 80% to 85% found once. Sequenced: PBMCs or T cells enriched from blood (not recorded which). These receptors were collected from a woman aged 55-69 years who had recovered from COVID-19. CDR3s include the opening cysteine and the closing phenylalanine or tryptophan. Fields, in order: D gene, J gene, clone size, V gene, CDR3 protein, CDR3 DNA. D genes are given only for firm matches. Where a row states a size, it is once, few, many or the class of an expanded clone; other rows omit it.

-	TRBJ2-5	-	TRBV5-1	CASSLGEGRQETQYF	TGCGCCAGCAGCTTGGGAGAGGGTAGGCAAGAGACCCAGTACTTC
TRBD1	TRBJ1-1	-	TRBV4-1	CASSLDRVTEAFF	TGCGCCAGCAGCCTCGACAGGGTCACTGAAGCTTTCTTT
TRBD2	TRBJ2-3	once	TRBV5-4	CASSGTSGSTDTQYF	TGTGCCAGCAGCGGGACTAGCGGTAGCACAGATACGCAGTATTTT
TRBD1	TRBJ1-1	-	TRBV14	CASSQETGGVWTEAFF	TGTGCCAGCAGCCAAGAGACAGGGGGCGTTTGGACTGAAGCTTTCTTT
-	TRBJ1-4	-	TRBV4-1	CASSQVGMANEKLFF	TGCGCCAGCAGCCAAGTCGGGATGGCTAATGAAAAACTGTTTTTT
-	TRBJ2-7	-	TRBV2	CASSEALVRRRPPNEQYF	TGTGCCAGCAGTGAAGCGTTGGTTAGGCGGCGGCCCCCCAACGAGCAGTACTTC
TRBD1	TRBJ2-1	-	TRBV7-9	CASSYRDRVSMVNEQFF	TGTGCCAGCAGCTACCGGGACAGGGTCAGTATGGTAAATGAGCAGTTCTTC
TRBD2	TRBJ2-1	once	TRBV5-1	CATSNIPGGGNEQFF	TGCGCCACCAGCAATATACCGGGAGGGGGGAATGAGCAGTTCTTC
-	TRBJ1-1	-	TRBV9	CASSPRVEVNTEAFF	TGTGCCAGCAGCCCCCGCGTCGAAGTGAACACTGAAGCTTTCTTT
TRBD1	TRBJ1-1	-	TRBV5-1	CASSSQGMNTEAFF	TGCGCCAGCAGCTCACAGGGGATGAACACTGAAGCTTTCTTT
TRBD2	TRBJ2-5	-	TRBV15	CATSWTASGVGETQYF	TGTGCCACCAGTTGGACTGCTAGCGGGGTCGGGGAGACCCAGTACTTC
-	TRBJ2-2	-	TRBV4-2	CASSQGTAATGELFF	TGTGCCAGCAGCCAAGGGACAGCTGCAACCGGGGAGCTGTTTTTT
-	TRBJ1-2	-	TRBV5-5	CASSRGSGYTF	TGTGCCAGCAGCCGAGGGTCCGGCTACACCTTC
-	TRBJ2-7	-	TRBV29-1	CSVQRDRSEQYF	TGCAGCGTTCAGAGGGATCGATCCGAGCAGTACTTC
-	TRBJ2-3	-	TRBV5-1	CASSPIGGLGTDTQYF	TGCGCCAGCAGCCCTATCGGCGGTTTGGGCACAGATACGCAGTATTTT
-	TRBJ2-7	few	TRBV5-1	CASSFTGLEEQYF	TGCGCCAGCAGCTTTACAGGGCTGGAAGAGCAGTACTTC
-	TRBJ1-5	once	TRBV19	CASELGASNQPQHF	TGTGCCTCAGAATTGGGGGCTAGCAATCAGCCCCAGCATTTT
-	TRBJ2-2	-	TRBV2	CASSSQGRTGELFF	TGTGCCAGCAGTTCACAGGGTAGAACCGGGGAGCTGTTTTTT
-	TRBJ2-7	-	TRBV2	CASSGSLVGEQYF	TGTGCCAGCAGTGGTAGCCTAGTGGGCGAGCAGTACTTC
-	TRBJ1-1	-	TRBV2	CASSNQGRNTEAFF	TGTGCCAGCAGTAATCAGGGTAGGAACACTGAAGCTTTCTTT
-	TRBJ1-5	-	TRBV6-5	CASSVRGLDYQPQHF	TGTGCCAGCAGCGTCCGTGGTTTGGACTATCAGCCCCAGCATTTT
-	TRBJ1-4	-	TRBV5-1	CASSLVSATNEKLFF	TGCGCCAGCAGCTTGGTTTCAGCAACTAATGAAAAACTGTTTTTT
-	TRBJ2-2	-	TRBV15	CATSTRALKNTGELFF	TGTGCCACCAGCACCCGAGCCTTGAAGAACACCGGGGAGCTGTTTTTT
TRBD2	TRBJ2-1	-	TRBV6-2/TRBV6-3	CASSYSGAGGPRGEQFF	TGTGCCAGCAGTTACTCGGGAGCGGGGGGCCCAAGGGGTGAGCAGTTCTTC
-	TRBJ1-1	-	TRBV28	CASITPGTEAFF	TGTGCCAGCATCACTCCAGGCACTGAAGCTTTCTTT
-	TRBJ1-5	-	TRBV28	CASSITGRSNQPQHF	TGTGCCAGCAGTATAACAGGAAGAAGCAATCAGCCCCAGCATTTT
-	TRBJ1-4	-	TRBV30	CAWKKTVANEKLFF	TGTGCCTGGAAAAAAACCGTAGCTAATGAAAAACTGTTTTTT
TRBD2	TRBJ2-5	-	TRBV29-1	CSGRLAGVETQYF	TGCAGCGGCAGACTAGCGGGGGTAGAGACCCAGTACTTC
-	TRBJ2-3	-	TRBV10-1	CASSENPGADTQYF	TGCGCCAGCAGTGAGAATCCAGGGGCAGATACGCAGTATTTT
-	TRBJ1-5	-	TRBV6-5	CASKDSGDQPQHF	TGTGCCAGCAAGGACTCCGGGGATCAGCCCCAGCATTTT
-	TRBJ2-1	-	TRBV19	CASSITGSGTYNEQFF	TGTGCCAGTAGTATCACCGGGAGTGGTACCTACAATGAGCAGTTCTTC
TRBD1	TRBJ1-2	-	TRBV10-3	CAISPGGNYGYTF	TGTGCCATCAGTCCAGGGGGCAACTATGGCTACACCTTC
-	TRBJ2-7	once	TRBV11-3	CASSLDFSREQYF	TGTGCCAGCAGCTTAGATTTTAGTCGGGAGCAGTACTTC
-	TRBJ1-1	-	TRBV18	CASSPSGGTEAFF	TGTGCCAGCTCACCGTCGGGGGGAACTGAAGCTTTCTTT
TRBD1	TRBJ2-7	-	TRBV2	CASSQGDSSPYEQYF	TGTGCCAGCAGTCAAGGGGACAGTAGCCCCTACGAGCAGTACTTC
-	TRBJ2-7	few	TRBV28	CASASRGINEQYF	TGTGCCAGCGCGAGCCGGGGGATAAACGAGCAGTACTTC
TRBD2	TRBJ2-3	-	TRBV7-6	CASSLAGAGGSTDTQYF	TGTGCCAGCAGCTTAGCGGGAGCGGGGGGGAGCACAGATACGCAGTATTTT
TRBD2	TRBJ2-3	-	TRBV18	CASSRPSGGTDTQYF	TGTGCCAGCTCACGCCCTAGCGGCGGGACAGATACGCAGTATTTT
-	TRBJ2-6	-	TRBV2	CASLGGSGANVLTF	TGTGCCAGCTTGGGGGGATCTGGGGCCAACGTCCTGACTTTC
-	TRBJ2-6	once	TRBV19	CASSAPSGQPSGANVLTF	TGTGCCAGTAGTGCCCCCTCCGGACAGCCGTCTGGGGCCAACGTCCTGACTTTC
TRBD1	TRBJ2-4	-	TRBV15	CATSRQGGQGSQYF	TGTGCCACCAGTCGACAGGGGGGCCAAGGAAGTCAGTACTTC
TRBD1	TRBJ1-1	once	TRBV11-2	CASSLDPTGVNTEAFF	TGTGCCAGCAGCTTAGACCCCACAGGGGTGAACACTGAAGCTTTCTTT
-	TRBJ2-5	-	TRBV28	CASSFGGRGTQYF	TGTGCCAGCAGTTTCGGAGGGAGAGGGACCCAGTACTTC
-	TRBJ2-7	-	TRBV12-5	CASGLVPGEQYF	TGTGCTAGTGGTTTGGTACCGGGGGAGCAGTACTTC
-	TRBJ1-2	-	TRBV9	CASRTTGNNYGYTF	TGTGCCAGCAGGACTACAGGGAATAACTATGGCTACACCTTC
TRBD1	TRBJ1-1	-	TRBV11-2	CASSPQRTGLTSWTEAFF	TGTGCCAGCAGCCCTCAACGGACAGGGCTTACTTCATGGACTGAAGCTTTCTTT
-	TRBJ2-7	-	TRBV6-4	CAKERRGRSYEQYF	TGTGCCAAAGAGCGGAGGGGGCGCTCCTACGAGCAGTACTTC
TRBD2	TRBJ2-3	-	TRBV4-2	CASSQGAGQDTQYF	TGTGCCAGCAGCCAAGGAGCGGGGCAGGATACGCAGTATTTT
TRBD2	TRBJ2-5	-	TRBV25-1	CASSERWGTSGETQYF	TGTGCCAGCAGTGAACGGTGGGGGACTAGCGGAGAGACCCAGTACTTC
-	TRBJ2-2	-	TRBV5-4	CASSLEHSTGELFF	TGTGCCAGCAGCTTGGAACATTCCACCGGGGAGCTGTTTTTT
TRBD1	TRBJ2-1	-	TRBV30	CAWSALGQGTNEQFF	TGTGCCTGGAGTGCTTTAGGACAGGGAACAAATGAGCAGTTCTTC
-	TRBJ2-6	-	TRBV3-1/TRBV3-2	CASSQDLRTVLYGANVLTF	TGTGCCAGCAGCCAAGATCTCCGGACAGTCCTCTATGGGGCCAACGTCCTGACTTTC
TRBD2	TRBJ2-4	-	TRBV11-2	CASGGGLAKNIQYF	TGTGCCAGCGGCGGGGGACTAGCCAAAAACATTCAGTACTTC
TRBD1	TRBJ2-1	-	TRBV6-5	CASSRGNEQFF	TGTGCCAGCAGCAGGGGGAATGAGCAGTTCTTC
TRBD1	TRBJ1-2	-	TRBV7-3	CASSFDRDSYTF	TGTGCCAGCAGCTTTGACAGGGATAGCTACACCTTC
TRBD1	TRBJ1-6	-	TRBV6-5	CASRQGAFGNSPLHF	TGTGCCAGCAGACAGGGGGCATTTGGTAATTCACCCCTCCACTTT
-	TRBJ1-2	once	TRBV6-1	CASSEAHRVGYTF	TGTGCCAGCAGTGAAGCCCACAGGGTTGGCTACACCTTC